The T cell receptor (beta chain) under discussion was sequenced for a study of cytomegalovirus exposure and HLA in healthy donors. This clone appeared a few times. The PCR had 60 Vbeta and 13 Jbeta primers. Libraries were prepared by immunoSEQ multiplex PCR; TCRdb keeps only in-frame clonotypes and omits some of them. This sample has around 160,000 clones, with around 80% found just once. CDR1 is SGHNT and CDR2 is YENEEA in the germline V gene. The V gene lost 3 bases and the J gene lost 3 bases, with 8 bases spanning the gap. CDR3 length equals 13 residues. The chain uses TRBV11-3 and TRBJ2-5; the D gene is possibly TRBD2 (6 bases). Sample: PBMCs. The clonotype originates from a woman between 40 and 55 years old in good health and CMV-seronegative. The CDR3 here is CASSLREEETQYF. The CDR3 coding sequence is TGTGCCAGCAGCTTGAGGGAGGAAGAGACCCAGTACTTC.